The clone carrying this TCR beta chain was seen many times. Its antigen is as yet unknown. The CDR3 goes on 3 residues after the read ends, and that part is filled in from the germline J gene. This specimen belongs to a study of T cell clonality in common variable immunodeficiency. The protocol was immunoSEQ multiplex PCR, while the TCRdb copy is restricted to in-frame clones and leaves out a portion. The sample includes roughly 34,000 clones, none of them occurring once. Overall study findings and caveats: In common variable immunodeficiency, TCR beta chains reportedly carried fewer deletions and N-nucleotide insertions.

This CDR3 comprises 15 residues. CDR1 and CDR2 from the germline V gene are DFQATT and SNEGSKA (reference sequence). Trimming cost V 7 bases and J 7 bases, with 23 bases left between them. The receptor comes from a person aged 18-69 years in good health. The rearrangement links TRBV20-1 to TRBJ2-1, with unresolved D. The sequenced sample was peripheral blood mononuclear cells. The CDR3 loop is CSVSPSAPFGNEQFF. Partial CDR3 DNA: TGCAGTGTTAGCCCTTCGGCGCCCTTCGGGAATGAG.